The clone carrying this TCR beta chain was counted a single time. No antigen is known for it. V lost 3 bases and J 6 bases, leaving 18 bases between the germline ends. The CDR3 is 16 amino acids. The germline CDR1 and CDR2 sequences are MNHEY and SMNVEV (reference sequence). Method: immunoSEQ multiplex PCR; TCRdb's copy keeps in-frame clones and lacks some. Here the sample spans about 81,000 clones, roughly 90% being singletons. This specimen belongs to a study of T cell responses to AZD1222 COVID-19 vaccine. Overall study results and limits: It was only 6 or 7 AZD1222 recipients who were seropositive at baseline. Females made up more of the donors, who were largely white British, and clonal diversity may have come out too low. Mapped onto spike, vaccine-associated CD4 TCRs spanned it and were dominant at 160-218 and 743-854. Sampled repertoires all dated from after the peak T cell response.

Sequences were derived from peripheral blood, sampled 28 days after the second AZD1222 dose. The TCR was taken from an adult who received the AZD1222 COVID-19 vaccine. The chain couples TRBV27 to TRBJ2-1; unclear D gene. The CDR3 protein is CASSFTPIGRSNEQFF. The CDR3 bases are TGTGCCAGCAGTTTCACCCCCATTGGTAGGAGCAATGAGCAGTTCTTC.